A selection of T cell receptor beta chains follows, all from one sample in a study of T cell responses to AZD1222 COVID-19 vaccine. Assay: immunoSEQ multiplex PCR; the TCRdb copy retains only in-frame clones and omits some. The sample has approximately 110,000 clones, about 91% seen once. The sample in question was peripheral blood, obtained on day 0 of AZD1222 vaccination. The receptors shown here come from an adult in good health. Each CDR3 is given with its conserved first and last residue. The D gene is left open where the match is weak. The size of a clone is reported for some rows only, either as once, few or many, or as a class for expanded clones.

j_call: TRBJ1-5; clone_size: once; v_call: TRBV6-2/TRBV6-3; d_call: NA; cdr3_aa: CASSYSIEGLSNQPQHF; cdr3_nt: TGTGCCAGCAGTTACTCTATTGAGGGCCTTAGCAATCAGCCCCAGCATTTT
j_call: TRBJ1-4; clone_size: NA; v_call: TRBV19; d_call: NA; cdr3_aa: CASSIGQLNEKLFF; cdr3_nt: TGTGCCAGTAGTATAGGACAGCTCAATGAAAAACTGTTTTTT
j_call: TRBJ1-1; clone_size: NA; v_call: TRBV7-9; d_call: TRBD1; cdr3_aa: CASSTYRGTNTEAFF; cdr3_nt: TGTGCCAGCAGCACCTACAGGGGGACAAACACTGAAGCTTTCTTT
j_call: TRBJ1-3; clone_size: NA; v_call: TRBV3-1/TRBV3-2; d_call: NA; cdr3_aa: CASGLEGNTIYF; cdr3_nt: TGTGCCAGCGGCTTGGAGGGAAACACCATATATTTT
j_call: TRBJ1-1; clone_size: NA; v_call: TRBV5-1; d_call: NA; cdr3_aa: CASSLDAEAFF; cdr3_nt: TGCGCCAGCAGCTTGGACGCTGAAGCTTTCTTT
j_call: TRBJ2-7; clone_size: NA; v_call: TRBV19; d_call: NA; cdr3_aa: CASTPREGGDEQYF; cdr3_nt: TGTGCCAGTACACCCCGGGAAGGAGGGGACGAGCAGTACTTC
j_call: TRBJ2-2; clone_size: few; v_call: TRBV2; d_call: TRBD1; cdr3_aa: CASKGQGLNTGELFF; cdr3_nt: TGTGCCAGCAAAGGACAGGGTCTCAACACCGGGGAGCTGTTTTTT
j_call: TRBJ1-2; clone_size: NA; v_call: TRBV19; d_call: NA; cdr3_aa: CASSITPTGLGGYTF; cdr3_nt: TGTGCCAGTAGTATCACTCCTACAGGGCTAGGTGGCTACACCTTC
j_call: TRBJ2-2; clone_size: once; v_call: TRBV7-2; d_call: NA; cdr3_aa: CASSLVVDTGELFF; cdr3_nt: TGTGCCAGCAGCTTAGTGGTGGACACCGGGGAGCTGTTTTTT
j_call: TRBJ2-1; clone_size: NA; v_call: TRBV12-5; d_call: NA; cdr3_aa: CASGLGATLGVDEQFF; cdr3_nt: TGTGCTAGTGGTTTAGGGGCCACCCTTGGGGTGGATGAGCAGTTCTTC
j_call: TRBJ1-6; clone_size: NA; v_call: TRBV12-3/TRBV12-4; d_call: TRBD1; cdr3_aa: CASSRTGDSPLHF; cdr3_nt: TGTGCCAGCAGCAGGACAGGGGATTCACCCCTCCACTTT
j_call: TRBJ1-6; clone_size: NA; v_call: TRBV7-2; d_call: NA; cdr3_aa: CASSYDSNNYNSPLHF; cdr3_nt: TGTGCCAGCAGCTACGACAGCAACAATTATAATTCACCCCTCCACTTT
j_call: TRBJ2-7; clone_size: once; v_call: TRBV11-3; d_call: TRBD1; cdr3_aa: CASAMDRDYEQYF; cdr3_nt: TGTGCCAGCGCCATGGACAGGGACTACGAGCAGTACTTC
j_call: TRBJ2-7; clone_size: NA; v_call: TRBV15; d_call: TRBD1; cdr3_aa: CATSRRGDRYKQYF; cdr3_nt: TGTGCCACCAGCAGAAGGGGGGACAGGTACAAGCAGTACTTC
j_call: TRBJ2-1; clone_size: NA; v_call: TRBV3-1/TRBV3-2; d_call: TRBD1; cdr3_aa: CASVWRQGIGEQFF; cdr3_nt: TGTGCCAGCGTCTGGAGACAGGGTATAGGTGAGCAGTTCTTC
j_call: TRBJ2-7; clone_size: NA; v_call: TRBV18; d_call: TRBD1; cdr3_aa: CASSSTTGGNEQYF; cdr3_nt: TGTGCCAGCTCATCAACGACAGGGGGCAACGAGCAGTACTTC
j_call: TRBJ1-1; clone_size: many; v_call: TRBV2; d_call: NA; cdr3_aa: CASSGSRMNTEAFF; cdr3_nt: TGTGCCAGCAGTGGAAGCAGGATGAACACTGAAGCTTTCTTT
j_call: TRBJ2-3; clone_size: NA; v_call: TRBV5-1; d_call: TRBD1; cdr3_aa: CASSLAGTADPDTQYF; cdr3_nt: TGCGCCAGCAGCTTGGCCGGGACAGCGGATCCCGATACGCAGTATTTT
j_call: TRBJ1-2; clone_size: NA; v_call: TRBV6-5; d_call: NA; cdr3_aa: CASSRGGNYGYTF; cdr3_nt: TGTGCCAGCAGTCGGGGGGGGAACTATGGCTACACCTTC
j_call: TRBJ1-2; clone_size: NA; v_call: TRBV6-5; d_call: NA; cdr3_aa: CAAGGPGGYTF; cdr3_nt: TGTGCGGCAGGCGGCCCCGGTGGCTACACCTTC
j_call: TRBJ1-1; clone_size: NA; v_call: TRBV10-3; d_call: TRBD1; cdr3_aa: CAISGGQGTNTEAFF; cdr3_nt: TGTGCCATCAGTGGGGGACAGGGAACTAACACTGAAGCTTTCTTT
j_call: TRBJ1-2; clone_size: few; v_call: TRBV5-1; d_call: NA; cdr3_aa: CASSFSTGEDGYTF; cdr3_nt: TGCGCCAGCAGCTTCTCCACAGGCGAGGATGGCTACACCTTC
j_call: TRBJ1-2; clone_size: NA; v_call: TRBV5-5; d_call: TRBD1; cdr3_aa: CASSLALQGARNYGYTF; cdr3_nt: TGTGCCAGCAGCTTGGCCCTACAGGGGGCGCGCAACTATGGCTACACCTTC
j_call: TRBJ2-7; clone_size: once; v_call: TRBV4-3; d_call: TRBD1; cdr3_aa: CASSQAGQGFPFSYEQYF; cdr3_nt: TGCGCCAGCAGCCAAGCCGGACAGGGCTTTCCCTTTTCCTACGAGCAGTACTTC
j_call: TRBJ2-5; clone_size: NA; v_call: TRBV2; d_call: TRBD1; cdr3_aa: CASSAGTGETQYF; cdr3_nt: TGTGCCAGCAGCGCCGGGACAGGAGAGACCCAGTACTTC
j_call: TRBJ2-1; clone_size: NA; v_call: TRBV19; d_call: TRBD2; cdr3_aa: CASRLAGRGEQFF; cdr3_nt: TGTGCCAGTAGGTTAGCGGGGAGGGGTGAGCAGTTCTTC
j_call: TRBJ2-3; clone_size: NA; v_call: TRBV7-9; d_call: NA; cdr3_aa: CASSLAGPGEDTQYF; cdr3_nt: TGTGCCAGCAGCTTAGCAGGCCCAGGGGAGGATACGCAGTATTTT
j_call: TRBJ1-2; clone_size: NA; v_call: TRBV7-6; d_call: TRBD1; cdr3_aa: CASSPRTGGNYGYTF; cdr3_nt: TGTGCCAGCAGCCCGCGGACAGGGGGAAACTATGGCTACACCTTC
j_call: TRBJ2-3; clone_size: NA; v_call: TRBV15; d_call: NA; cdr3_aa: CATSRVLGRSGGGTQYF; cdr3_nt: TGTGCCACCAGCAGAGTCTTAGGCAGGTCTGGAGGAGGGACGCAGTATTTT